This T cell receptor beta chain was recovered during a study of technical replicates of blood from a few donors. The V gene's germline CDR1 is SGDLS and CDR2 YYNGEE. Trimming left V 1 base short and J 5 bases short, with 17 bases between. CDR3 length: 16 residues. Generated by immunoSEQ multiplex PCR, the TCRdb table keeps only in-frame clones and is missing some. Of just over 80,000 clones in the sample, about 94% were seen once. The material sequenced was T cells isolated from PBMCs. The chain carries TRBV9 and TRBJ2-3; perhaps TRBD2 as D (6 bases). This receptor was obtained from a human donor in good health. The CDR3 bases are TGTGCCAGCAGCGTAAGTGGGAGGACTATTAGAGATACGCAGTATTTT. It yields the protein CASSVSGRTIRDTQYF.